A selection of T cell receptor beta chains follows, all from one sample in a study of cytomegalovirus exposure and HLA in healthy donors. Only in-frame clones appear in the TCRdb table, and some are missing; sequencing was by immunoSEQ multiplex PCR. Of approximately 210,000 clones listed, about four fifths were seen once; the top ten hold roughly 1.6%. The specimen sequenced was PBMCs. The receptors stem from a woman aged 50 to 60 in good health and CMV-seronegative. Both conserved end residues are part of each CDR3.

>13|TRBV5-6
CASSFRAQGSQHF
>15|TRBV11-2
CASSLVTGRGAEAFF
>15|TRBV13
CASSPGTALQETQYF
>15|TRBV9
CASSVVDIGDYEQYF
>15|TRBV7-9
CASSPGDRANYGYTF
>17|TRBV4-1
CASSQDQRGALLDTQYF
>16|TRBV15
CATSRGPTGGFEKLFF
>13|TRBV6-5
CASMPGASEKLFF
>15|TRBV5-1
CASSLTGLMNTEAFF
>16|TRBV7-2
CASSLRYGQGDYGYTF
>16|TRBV9
CASSGARDRGVYEQYF